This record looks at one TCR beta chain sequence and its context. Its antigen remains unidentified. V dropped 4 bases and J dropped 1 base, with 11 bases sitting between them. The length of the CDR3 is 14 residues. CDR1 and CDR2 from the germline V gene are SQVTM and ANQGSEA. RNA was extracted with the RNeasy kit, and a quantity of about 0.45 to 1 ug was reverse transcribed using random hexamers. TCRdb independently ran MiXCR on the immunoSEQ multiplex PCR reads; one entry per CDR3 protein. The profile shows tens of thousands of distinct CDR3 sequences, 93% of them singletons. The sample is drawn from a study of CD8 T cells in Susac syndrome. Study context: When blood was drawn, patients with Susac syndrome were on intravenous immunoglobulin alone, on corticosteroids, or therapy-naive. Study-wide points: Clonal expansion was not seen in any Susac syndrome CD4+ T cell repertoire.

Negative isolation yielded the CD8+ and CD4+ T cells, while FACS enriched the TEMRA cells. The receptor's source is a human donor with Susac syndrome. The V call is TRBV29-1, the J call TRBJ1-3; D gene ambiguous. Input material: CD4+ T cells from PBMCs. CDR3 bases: TGCAGCGTTGTTGAGTTTGGGTCTGGAAACACCATATATTTT. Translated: CSVVEFGSGNTIYF.